These T cell receptor beta chains were read from a single sample in a study of T cell responses to AZD1222 COVID-19 vaccine. Clones were sequenced by immunoSEQ multiplex PCR, and TCRdb holds only the in-frame ones, with some missing. The table records some 120,000 clones, roughly 90% of them present only once. Sequenced here: peripheral blood, sampled on day 0 of MenACWY control vaccination. The receptors were sampled from an adult in good health. Both conserved end residues are part of each CDR3. D genes are given only for firm matches. Only some rows state a clone size, as once, few, many or a class for expanded clones.

v_gene	j_gene	abundance	d_gene	CDR3aa	CDR3nt
TRBV29-1	TRBJ2-3	once	TRBD2	CSAKTSGRGGTDTQYF	TGCAGCGCCAAGACTAGCGGGAGAGGTGGGACAGATACGCAGTATTTT
TRBV7-9	TRBJ2-2	.	.	CASSLAGVRVPTGELFF	TGTGCCAGCAGCTTAGCGGGAGTAAGGGTCCCCACCGGGGAGCTGTTTTTT
TRBV6-6	TRBJ2-2	.	.	CASSYSRERELFF	TGTGCCAGCAGTTACTCAAGGGAGAGGGAGCTGTTTTTT
TRBV3-1/TRBV3-2	TRBJ2-5	.	.	CASSQDQETQYF	TGTGCCAGCAGCCAAGATCAAGAGACCCAGTACTTC
TRBV6-5	TRBJ2-3	.	.	CASSYLETGRADTQYF	TGTGCCAGCAGTTACTTGGAGACAGGGAGGGCAGATACGCAGTATTTT
TRBV27	TRBJ2-7	.	TRBD2	CASSFSASGRYEQYF	TGTGCCAGCAGTTTTTCGGCTAGCGGGAGGTACGAGCAGTACTTC
TRBV25-1	TRBJ1-1	.	.	CASSEIKENTEAFF	TGTGCCAGCAGTGAAATTAAGGAGAACACTGAAGCTTTCTTT
TRBV7-2	TRBJ2-5	.	TRBD2	CASSLGLAGQETQYF	TGTGCCAGCAGCTTGGGACTAGCGGGGCAAGAGACCCAGTACTTC
TRBV4-2	TRBJ1-1	many	.	CASSQGTENTEAFF	TGTGCCAGCAGCCAAGGAACGGAGAACACTGAAGCTTTCTTT
TRBV24-1	TRBJ2-1	.	.	CATSERGVAYNEQFF	TGTGCCACCAGTGAAAGGGGTGTCGCCTACAATGAGCAGTTCTTC
TRBV5-4	TRBJ2-1	.	TRBD2	CASSFLLAGVNEQFF	TGTGCCAGCAGCTTTTTACTAGCGGGAGTTAATGAGCAGTTCTTC
TRBV12-3/TRBV12-4	TRBJ2-7	.	TRBD1	CASNAGGEQYF	TGTGCCAGCAATGCAGGGGGCGAGCAGTACTTC
TRBV10-3	TRBJ1-1	few	.	CAISDNFVRPADTEAFF	TGTGCCATCAGTGATAATTTTGTAAGGCCTGCGGACACTGAAGCTTTCTTT
TRBV19	TRBJ1-3	.	.	CASKGGDTIYF	TGTGCCAGTAAGGGAGGTGACACCATATATTTT
TRBV7-6	TRBJ2-2	.	TRBD2	CASSLGASGFGELFF	TGTGCCAGCAGCTTAGGGGCTAGCGGTTTCGGGGAGCTGTTTTTT
TRBV10-2	TRBJ1-6	.	.	CASADSPYNSPLHF	TGCGCCAGCGCGGACAGCCCCTATAATTCACCCCTCCACTTT
TRBV29-1	TRBJ2-7	.	.	CSVVVVRTYEQYF	TGCAGCGTTGTTGTCGTCAGGACCTACGAGCAGTACTTC
TRBV19	TRBJ2-3	.	TRBD1	CASSPGQGSTDTQYF	TGTGCCAGTAGTCCTGGACAGGGTAGCACAGATACGCAGTATTTT
TRBV12-5	TRBJ1-3	.	.	CASGVSSGNTIYF	TGTGCTAGTGGTGTGAGCTCTGGAAACACCATATATTTT
TRBV11-3	TRBJ1-1	.	.	CASSLGEGTEAFF	TGTGCCAGCAGCCTAGGGGAGGGGACTGAAGCTTTCTTT
TRBV6-4	TRBJ1-1	few	.	CASSEGATNTEAFF	TGTGCCAGCAGTGAAGGGGCCACAAACACTGAAGCTTTCTTT
TRBV9	TRBJ2-3	.	.	CASSVGGRASTDTQYF	TGTGCCAGCAGCGTAGGGGGCCGAGCTAGCACAGATACGCAGTATTTT
TRBV29-1	TRBJ2-5	.	.	CSVDRRSQETQYF	TGCAGCGTTGATCGGCGTTCCCAAGAGACCCAGTACTTC
TRBV5-1	TRBJ1-5	.	.	CASSLELGTQPQHF	TGCGCCAGCAGCTTGGAATTGGGGACTCAGCCCCAGCATTTT
TRBV6-5	TRBJ2-7	.	TRBD1	CATSDRPAYEQYF	TGTGCCACCTCGGACAGGCCCGCCTACGAGCAGTACTTC
TRBV11-3	TRBJ1-1	.	.	CASSPTGRNTEAFF	TGTGCCAGCAGCCCTACTGGAAGGAACACTGAAGCTTTCTTT
TRBV12-3/TRBV12-4	TRBJ1-2	.	.	CASSSDDSSGYTF	TGTGCCAGCAGCAGCGATGACTCTTCGGGCTACACCTTC
TRBV11-3	TRBJ1-1	.	.	CASSQDVEAFF	TGTGCCAGCAGCCAAGACGTCGAAGCTTTCTTT
TRBV5-6	TRBJ2-2	.	TRBD1	CASSLSGDRGRRSPGELFF	TGTGCCAGCAGCTTGAGTGGGGACAGGGGGCGCAGATCACCCGGGGAGCTGTTTTTT
TRBV2	TRBJ2-5	.	.	CASSPRGETQYF	TGTGCCAGCAGTCCGAGGGGAGAGACCCAGTACTTC
TRBV15	TRBJ1-1	.	.	CATSFSRNTEAFF	TGTGCCACCAGCTTCTCCAGGAACACTGAAGCTTTCTTT
TRBV4-1	TRBJ2-2	.	TRBD1	CASSQDARAGTENTGELFF	TGCGCCAGCAGCCAAGATGCCCGGGCCGGGACAGAAAACACCGGGGAGCTGTTTTTT
TRBV7-8	TRBJ1-5	.	TRBD1	CASSSRTGGSKNQPQHF	TGTGCCAGCAGTTCTCGGACAGGGGGCTCAAAAAATCAGCCCCAGCATTTT
TRBV6-5	TRBJ2-1	once	.	CASSYRPQPYNEQFF	TGTGCCAGCAGTTACAGGCCACAGCCTTACAATGAGCAGTTCTTC
TRBV11-3	TRBJ1-6	.	TRBD1	CASSLGQGAFNSPLHF	TGTGCCAGCAGTTTGGGACAGGGGGCGTTCAATTCACCCCTCCACTTT
TRBV5-4	TRBJ2-5	.	TRBD1	CASSLGQGQETQYF	TGTGCCAGCAGCCTCGGACAGGGCCAAGAGACCCAGTACTTC
TRBV7-9	TRBJ2-5	.	.	CASSLAGGEETQYF	TGTGCCAGCAGCTTAGCGGGTGGGGAAGAGACCCAGTACTTC
TRBV11-3	TRBJ2-7	.	.	CASSLDGTVGEQYF	TGTGCCAGCAGCTTAGATGGGACCGTGGGGGAGCAGTACTTC
TRBV5-1	TRBJ1-2	.	.	CASSSRDVHYGYTF	TGCGCCAGCAGCTCCCGGGATGTACATTATGGCTACACCTTC
TRBV27	TRBJ2-1	.	TRBD1	CASSYRDRGRNEQFF	TGTGCCAGCAGTTACCGGGACAGGGGGCGAAATGAGCAGTTCTTC
TRBV28	TRBJ1-2	.	.	CASSSGRGYTF	TGTGCCAGCAGTTCTGGGCGGGGCTACACCTTC
TRBV7-9	TRBJ1-3	.	.	CASSFDRTSSGNTIYF	TGTGCCAGCAGCTTCGACCGAACAAGCTCTGGAAACACCATATATTTT
TRBV7-2	TRBJ2-7	.	TRBD2	CASSLGSTSPYEQYF	TGTGCCAGCAGCTTAGGGTCGACTAGCCCCTACGAGCAGTACTTC
TRBV25-1	TRBJ2-7	.	TRBD2	CASSEWTSGTSSYEQYF	TGTGCCAGCAGTGAATGGACTAGCGGGACGAGCTCCTACGAGCAGTACTTC
TRBV5-1	TRBJ2-3	.	.	CASSLAADTQYF	TGCGCCAGCAGCTTGGCGGCAGATACGCAGTATTTT
TRBV5-1	TRBJ2-1	.	TRBD2	CASSVIRGSSYNEQFF	TGCGCCAGCAGCGTCATTCGCGGGAGCTCCTACAATGAGCAGTTCTTC
TRBV30	TRBJ1-6	.	TRBD1	CAWQLGTGDSPLHF	TGTGCCTGGCAACTCGGGACAGGAGATTCACCCCTCCACTTT
TRBV2	TRBJ1-6	.	.	CASSAGSNSPLHF	TGTGCCAGCAGTGCCGGCAGCAATTCACCCCTCCACTTT
TRBV30	TRBJ2-1	.	.	CAWSSQGNEQFF	TGTGCCTGGAGTTCACAAGGGAATGAGCAGTTCTTC
TRBV6-2/TRBV6-3	TRBJ2-1	.	TRBD2	CASSPTGTSRTNEQFF	TGTGCCAGCAGCCCAACCGGGACTAGTCGTACCAATGAGCAGTTCTTC
TRBV7-7	TRBJ1-1	.	.	CASSLQTNTEAFF	TGTGCCAGCAGCCTACAGACGAACACTGAAGCTTTCTTT
TRBV7-9	TRBJ2-1	.	TRBD2	CASSRELAGGGHEQFF	TGTGCCAGCAGTAGGGAACTAGCGGGAGGAGGTCATGAGCAGTTCTTC
TRBV4-3	TRBJ2-1	.	TRBD2	CASSQSGSSYNEQFF	TGCGCCAGCAGCCAGAGCGGGAGCTCCTACAATGAGCAGTTCTTC